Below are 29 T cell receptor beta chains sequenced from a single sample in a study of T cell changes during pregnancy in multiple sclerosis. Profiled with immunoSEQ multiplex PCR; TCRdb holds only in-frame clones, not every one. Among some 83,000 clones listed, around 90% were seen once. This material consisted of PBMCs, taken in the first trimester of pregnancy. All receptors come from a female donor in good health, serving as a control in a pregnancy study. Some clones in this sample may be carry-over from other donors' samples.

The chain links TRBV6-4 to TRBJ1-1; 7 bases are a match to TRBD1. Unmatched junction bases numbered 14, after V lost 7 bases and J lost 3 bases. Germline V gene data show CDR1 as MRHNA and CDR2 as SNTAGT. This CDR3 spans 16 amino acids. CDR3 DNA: TGTGCCAGCAATAGCGCAGGGGGGAGGAGGTACACTGAAGCTTTCTTT. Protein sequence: CASNSAGGRRYTEAFF.

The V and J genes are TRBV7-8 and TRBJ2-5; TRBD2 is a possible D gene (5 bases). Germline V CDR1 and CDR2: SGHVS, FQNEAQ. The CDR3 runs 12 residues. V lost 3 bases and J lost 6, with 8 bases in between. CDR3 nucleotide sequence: TGTGCCAGCAGCTTCGGGGTTAAGACCCAGTACTTC. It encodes CASSFGVKTQYF.

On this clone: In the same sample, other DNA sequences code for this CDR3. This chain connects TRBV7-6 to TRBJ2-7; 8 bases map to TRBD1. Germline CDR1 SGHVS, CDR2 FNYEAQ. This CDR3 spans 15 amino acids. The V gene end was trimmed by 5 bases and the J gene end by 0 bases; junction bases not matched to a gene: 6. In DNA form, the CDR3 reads TGTGCCAGCAGCAGAGGACAGGGCAGCTCCTACGAGCAGTACTTC. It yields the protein CASSRGQGSSYEQYF.

The CDR3 coding sequence is TGTGCCAGCAGTCTCCGGACAGGGGGGAGGGCCAAAAACATTCAGTACTTC. Translating gives CASSLRTGGRAKNIQYF. This chain connects TRBV28 to TRBJ2-4; 10 bases line up with TRBD1. Germline CDR1 reads MDHEN; CDR2 reads SYDVKM. The trim removed 5 bases at V and 1 base at J, leaving 8 bases unmatched. The CDR3 is 17 amino acids.

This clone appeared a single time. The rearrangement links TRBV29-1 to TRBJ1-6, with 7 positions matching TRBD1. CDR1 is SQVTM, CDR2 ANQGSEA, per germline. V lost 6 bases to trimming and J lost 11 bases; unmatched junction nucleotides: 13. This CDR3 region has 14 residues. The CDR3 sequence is CSVSSGGTEAPLHF. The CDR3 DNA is TGCAGCGTCTCCTCGGGGGGGACAGAGGCACCCCTCCACTTT. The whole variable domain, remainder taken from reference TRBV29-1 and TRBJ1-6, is SAVISQKPSRDICQRGTSLTIQCQVDSQVTMMFWYRQQPGQSLTLIATANQGSEATYESGFVIDKFPISRPNLTFSTLTVSNMSPEDSSIYLCSVSSGGTEAPLHFGNGTRLTVT.

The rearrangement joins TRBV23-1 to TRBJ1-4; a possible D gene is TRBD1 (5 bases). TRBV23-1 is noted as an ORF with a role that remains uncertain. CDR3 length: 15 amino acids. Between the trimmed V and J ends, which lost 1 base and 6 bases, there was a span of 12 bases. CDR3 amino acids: CASSQFIGRDEKLFF. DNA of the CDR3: TGCGCCAGCAGTCAATTCATTGGCAGGGATGAAAAACTGTTTTTT.

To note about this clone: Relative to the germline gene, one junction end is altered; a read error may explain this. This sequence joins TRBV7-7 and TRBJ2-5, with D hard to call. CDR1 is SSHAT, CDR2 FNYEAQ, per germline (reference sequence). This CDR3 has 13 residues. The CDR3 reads CASSTAIRETQYF. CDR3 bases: TGTGCTAGCAGCACCGCGATCCGAGAGACCCAGTACTTC.

CDR3 DNA sequence: TGTGCCAGCAGCTCTCGGGGTGCCGGACAGGGATCTGGCTACACCTTC. The encoded protein is CASSSRGAGQGSGYTF. This chain links TRBV7-6 with TRBJ1-2; 8 bases match TRBD1. The J segment lost 7 bases and the V segment lost 4 bases, leaving 14 bases of the junction unmatched. The germline CDR1 and CDR2 sequences are SGHVS and FNYEAQ. The CDR3 runs to 16 residues.

Written as DNA, the CDR3 is TGTGCCAGCAGCTTAGCTAGGGACTTCCAAGAGACCCAGTACTTC. It codes for CASSLARDFQETQYF. The chain has TRBV7-2 and TRBJ2-5; a weak D match, TRBD2 (6 bases). Germline V gene data show CDR1 as SGHTA and CDR2 as FQGNSA. Deletions cut 0 bases from V and 1 base from J, with 9 bases between. CDR3 length: 15 residues.

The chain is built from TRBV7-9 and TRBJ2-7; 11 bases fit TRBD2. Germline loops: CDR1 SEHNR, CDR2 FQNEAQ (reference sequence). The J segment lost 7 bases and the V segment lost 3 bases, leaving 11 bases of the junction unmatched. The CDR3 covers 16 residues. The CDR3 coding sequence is TGTGCCAGCAGCTTTTTCCTTGGGACTAGCGGTGCGGAGCAGTACTTC. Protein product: CASSFFLGTSGAEQYF.

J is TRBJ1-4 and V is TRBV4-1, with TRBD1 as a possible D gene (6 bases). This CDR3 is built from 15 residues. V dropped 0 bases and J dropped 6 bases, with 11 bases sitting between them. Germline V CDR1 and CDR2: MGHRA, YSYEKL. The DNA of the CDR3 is TGCGCCAGCAGCCAAGATGGTCAGGGGTATGAAAAACTGTTTTTT. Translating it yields CASSQDGQGYEKLFF.

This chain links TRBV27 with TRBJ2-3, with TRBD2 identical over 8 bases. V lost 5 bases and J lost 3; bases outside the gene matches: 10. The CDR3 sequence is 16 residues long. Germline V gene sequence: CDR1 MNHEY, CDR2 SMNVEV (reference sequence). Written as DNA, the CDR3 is TGTGCCAGCAGTGCCCCACGGGGGGGCTGGACAGATACGCAGTATTTT. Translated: CASSAPRGGWTDTQYF.

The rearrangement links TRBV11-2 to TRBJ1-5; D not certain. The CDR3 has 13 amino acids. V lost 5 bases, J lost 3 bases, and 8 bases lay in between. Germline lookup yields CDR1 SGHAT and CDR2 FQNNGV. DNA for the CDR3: TGTGCCAGCAGCCCCGGGAACAATCAGCCCCAGCATTTT. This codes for CASSPGNNQPQHF.

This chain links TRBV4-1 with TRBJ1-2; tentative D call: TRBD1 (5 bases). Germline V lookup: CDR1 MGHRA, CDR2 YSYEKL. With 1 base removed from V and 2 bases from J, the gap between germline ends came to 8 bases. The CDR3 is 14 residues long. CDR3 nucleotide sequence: TGCGCCAGCAGCCAAGCCAGGGTAAACTATGGCTACACCTTC. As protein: CASSQARVNYGYTF.

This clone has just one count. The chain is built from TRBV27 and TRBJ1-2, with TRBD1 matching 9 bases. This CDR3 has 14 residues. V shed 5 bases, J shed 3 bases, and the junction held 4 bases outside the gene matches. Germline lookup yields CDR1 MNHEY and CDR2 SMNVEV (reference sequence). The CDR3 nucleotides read TGTGCCAGCAGTGGACAGGGGAGAGACTATGGCTACACCTTC. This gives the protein CASSGQGRDYGYTF.

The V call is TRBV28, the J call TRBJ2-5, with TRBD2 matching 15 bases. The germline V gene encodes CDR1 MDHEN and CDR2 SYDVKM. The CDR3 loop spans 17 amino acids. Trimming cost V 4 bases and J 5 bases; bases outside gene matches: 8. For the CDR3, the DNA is TGTGCCAGCAGTTCCGGGACTAGCGGGAGGCGCGGGGAGACCCAGTACTTC. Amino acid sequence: CASSSGTSGRRGETQYF.

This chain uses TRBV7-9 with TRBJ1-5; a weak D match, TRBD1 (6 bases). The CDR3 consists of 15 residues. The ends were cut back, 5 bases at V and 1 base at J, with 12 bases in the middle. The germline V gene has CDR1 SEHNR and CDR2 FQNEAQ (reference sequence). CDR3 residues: CASSIGGDSNQPQHF. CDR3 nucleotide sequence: TGTGCCAGCAGCATAGGGGGGGACAGCAATCAGCCCCAGCATTTT.

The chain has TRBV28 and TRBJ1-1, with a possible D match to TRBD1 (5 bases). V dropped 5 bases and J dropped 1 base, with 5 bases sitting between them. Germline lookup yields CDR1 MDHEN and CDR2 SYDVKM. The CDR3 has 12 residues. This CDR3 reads CASSGQNTEAFF. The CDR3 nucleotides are TGTGCCAGCAGTGGACAGAACACTGAAGCTTTCTTT.

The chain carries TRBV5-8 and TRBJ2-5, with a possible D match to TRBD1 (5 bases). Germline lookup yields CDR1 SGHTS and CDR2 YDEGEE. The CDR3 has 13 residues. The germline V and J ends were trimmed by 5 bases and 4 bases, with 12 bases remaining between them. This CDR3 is CASRGRVGETQYF. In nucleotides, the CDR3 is TGTGCCAGCAGAGGCAGGGTCGGAGAGACCCAGTACTTC.

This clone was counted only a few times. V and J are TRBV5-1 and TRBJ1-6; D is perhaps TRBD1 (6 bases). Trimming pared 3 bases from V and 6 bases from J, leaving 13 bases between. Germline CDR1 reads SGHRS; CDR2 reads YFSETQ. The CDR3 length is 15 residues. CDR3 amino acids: CASSWVDSTNSPLHF. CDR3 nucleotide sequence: TGCGCCAGCAGCTGGGTGGACAGCACTAATTCACCCCTCCACTTT.

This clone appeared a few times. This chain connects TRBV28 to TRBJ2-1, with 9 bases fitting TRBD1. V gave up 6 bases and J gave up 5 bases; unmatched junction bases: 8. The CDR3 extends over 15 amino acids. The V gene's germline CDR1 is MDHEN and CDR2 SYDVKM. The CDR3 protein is CASSSRGDRDNEQFF. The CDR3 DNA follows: TGTGCCAGCAGCTCCCGTGGGGACAGGGACAATGAGCAGTTCTTC.

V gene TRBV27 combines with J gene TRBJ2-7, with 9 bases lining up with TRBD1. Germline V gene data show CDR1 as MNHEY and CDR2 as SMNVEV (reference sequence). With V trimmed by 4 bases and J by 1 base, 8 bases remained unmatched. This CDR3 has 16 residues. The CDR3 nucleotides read TGTGCCAGCAGTTCACTACCGGGACAGGGATCCTACGAGCAGTACTTC. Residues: CASSSLPGQGSYEQYF.

CDR3 sequence: CASSMGRGNAVNEQFF. The CDR3 nucleotides are TGTGCCAGTAGTATGGGTCGCGGGAATGCGGTCAATGAGCAGTTCTTC. The chain couples TRBV19 to TRBJ2-1; D perhaps matches TRBD2 (6 bases). Germline loops: CDR1 LNHDA, CDR2 SQIVND (reference sequence). V was clipped by 3 bases and J by 6 bases, with 18 bases between them. CDR3 size: 16 residues.

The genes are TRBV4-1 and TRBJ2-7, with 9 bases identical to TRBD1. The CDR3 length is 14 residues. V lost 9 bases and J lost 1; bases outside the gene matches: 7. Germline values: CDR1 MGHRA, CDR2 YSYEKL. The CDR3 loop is CASQPGQGSYEQYF. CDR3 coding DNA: TGCGCCAGTCAACCGGGACAGGGATCCTACGAGCAGTACTTC.

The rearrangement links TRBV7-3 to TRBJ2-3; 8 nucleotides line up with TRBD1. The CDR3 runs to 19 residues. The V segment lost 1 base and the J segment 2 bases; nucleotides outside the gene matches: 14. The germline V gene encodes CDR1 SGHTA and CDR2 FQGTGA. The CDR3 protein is CASSLRVQAGGPNTDTQYF. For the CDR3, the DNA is TGTGCCAGCAGCTTAAGGGTCCAGGCAGGGGGCCCAAACACAGATACGCAGTATTTT.

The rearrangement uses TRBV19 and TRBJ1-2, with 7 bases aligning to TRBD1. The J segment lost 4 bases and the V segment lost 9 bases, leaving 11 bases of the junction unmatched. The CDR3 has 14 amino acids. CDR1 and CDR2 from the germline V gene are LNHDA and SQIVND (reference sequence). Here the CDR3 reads CASQAGRGIYGYTF. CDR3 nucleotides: TGTGCCAGCCAGGCGGGCAGGGGGATCTATGGCTACACCTTC.

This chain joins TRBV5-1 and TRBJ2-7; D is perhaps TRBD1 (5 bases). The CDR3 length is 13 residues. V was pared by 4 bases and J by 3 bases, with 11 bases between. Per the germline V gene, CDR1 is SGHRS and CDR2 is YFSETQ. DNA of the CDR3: TGCGCCAGCAGCCCAGACAGTATCTACGAGCAGTACTTC. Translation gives CASSPDSIYEQYF. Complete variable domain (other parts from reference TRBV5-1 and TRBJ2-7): KAGVTQTPRYLIKTRGQQVTLSCSPISGHRSVSWYQQTPGQGLQFLFEYFSETQRNKGNFPGRFSGRQFSNSRSEMNVSTLELGDSALYLCASSPDSIYEQYFGPGTRLTVT.

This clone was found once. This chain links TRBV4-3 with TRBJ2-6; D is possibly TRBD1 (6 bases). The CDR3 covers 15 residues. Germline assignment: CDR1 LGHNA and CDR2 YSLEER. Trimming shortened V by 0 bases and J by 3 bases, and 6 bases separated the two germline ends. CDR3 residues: CASSQDRGGANVLTF. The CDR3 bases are TGCGCCAGCAGCCAAGACAGGGGTGGGGCCAACGTCCTGACTTTC.

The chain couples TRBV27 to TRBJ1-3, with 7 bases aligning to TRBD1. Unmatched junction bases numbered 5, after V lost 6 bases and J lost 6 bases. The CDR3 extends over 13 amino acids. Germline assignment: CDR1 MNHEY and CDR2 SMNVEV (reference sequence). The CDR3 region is CASSTGVENTIYF. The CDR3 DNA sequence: TGTGCCAGCAGCACAGGGGTTGAAAACACCATATATTTT.